This TCR beta chain was profiled in a study of cytomegalovirus exposure and HLA in healthy donors. Study-level background: Unique TCRs numbering some 77 million, obtained from HLA-typed donors, made up an early data release.

This CDR3 has 14 amino acids. The germline V and J ends were trimmed by 3 bases and 6 bases, with 14 bases remaining between them. Germline loops: CDR1 SNHLY, CDR2 FYNNEI. Amplification used 60 Vbeta primers and 13 Jbeta primers. Clones were sequenced by immunoSEQ multiplex PCR, and TCRdb holds only the in-frame ones, with some missing. The table lists approximately 170,000 clones, around three quarters of them singletons. As regards this clone: Its antigen is not identified.

Study conclusions and caveats: Presence/absence analyses supposed approximately even sequencing depth among donors. An analysis done earlier found most TCR beta V segments productive about 87% or about 30% of the time. Most of the CMV-associated TCR beta chains (in a later analysis) appeared to be HLA-restricted.

Material for sequencing was PBMCs. The rearrangement links TRBV2 to TRBJ1-2, with D perhaps TRBD1 (6 bases). The receptor's source is a middle-aged woman in good health and CMV-seronegative. The CDR3, as DNA: TGTGCCAGCAGTGAGACCGGGACACTGGATGGCTACACCTTC. Translating gives CASSETGTLDGYTF.